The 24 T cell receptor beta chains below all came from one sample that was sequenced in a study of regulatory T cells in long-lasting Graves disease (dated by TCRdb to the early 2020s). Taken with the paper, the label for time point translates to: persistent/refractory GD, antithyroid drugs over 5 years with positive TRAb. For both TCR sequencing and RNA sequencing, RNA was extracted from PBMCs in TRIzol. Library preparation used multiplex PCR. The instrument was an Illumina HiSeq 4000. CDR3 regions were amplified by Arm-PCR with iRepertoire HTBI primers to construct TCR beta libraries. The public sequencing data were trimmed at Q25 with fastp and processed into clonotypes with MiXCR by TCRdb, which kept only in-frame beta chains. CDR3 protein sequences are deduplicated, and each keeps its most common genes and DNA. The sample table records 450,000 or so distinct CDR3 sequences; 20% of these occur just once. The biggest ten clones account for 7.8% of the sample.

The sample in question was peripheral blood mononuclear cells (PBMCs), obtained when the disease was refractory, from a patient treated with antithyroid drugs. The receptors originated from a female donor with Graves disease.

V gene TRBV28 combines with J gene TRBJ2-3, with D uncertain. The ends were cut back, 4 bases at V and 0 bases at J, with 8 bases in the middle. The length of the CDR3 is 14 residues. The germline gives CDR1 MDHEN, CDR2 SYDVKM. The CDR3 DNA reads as TGTGCCAGCAGTTATGTCGTAAGCACAGATACGCAGTATTTT. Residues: CASSYVVSTDTQYF.

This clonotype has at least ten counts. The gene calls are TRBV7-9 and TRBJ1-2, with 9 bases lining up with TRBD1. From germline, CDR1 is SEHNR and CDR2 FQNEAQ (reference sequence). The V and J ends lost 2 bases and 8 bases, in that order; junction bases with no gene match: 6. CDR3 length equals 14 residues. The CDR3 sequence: CASSLTRQGDGYTF. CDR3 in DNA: TGTGCCAGCAGCTTAACCCGACAGGGGGACGGCTACACCTTC. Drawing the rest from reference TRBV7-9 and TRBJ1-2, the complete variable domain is DTGVSQNPRHKITKRGQNVTFRCDPISEHNRLYWYRQTLGQGPEFLTYFQNEAQLEKSRLLSDRFSAERPKGSFSTLEIQRTEQGDSAMYLCASSLTRQGDGYTFGSGTRLTVV.

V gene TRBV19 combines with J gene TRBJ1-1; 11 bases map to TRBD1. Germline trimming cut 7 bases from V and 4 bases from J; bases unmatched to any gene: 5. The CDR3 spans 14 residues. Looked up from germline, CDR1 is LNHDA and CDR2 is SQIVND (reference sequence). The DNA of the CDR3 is TGTGCCAGTAAGGACAGGGGGCGCGGCACTGAAGCTTTCTTT. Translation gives CASKDRGRGTEAFF.

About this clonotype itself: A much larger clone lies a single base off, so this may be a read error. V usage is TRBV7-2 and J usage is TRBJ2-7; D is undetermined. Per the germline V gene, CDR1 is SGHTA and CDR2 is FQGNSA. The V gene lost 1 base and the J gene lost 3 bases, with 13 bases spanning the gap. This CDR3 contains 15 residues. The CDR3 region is CASSLDFVTSYEQYF. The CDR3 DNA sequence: TGTGCCAGCAGCTTAGACTTCGTAACCAGCTACGAGCAGTACTTC.

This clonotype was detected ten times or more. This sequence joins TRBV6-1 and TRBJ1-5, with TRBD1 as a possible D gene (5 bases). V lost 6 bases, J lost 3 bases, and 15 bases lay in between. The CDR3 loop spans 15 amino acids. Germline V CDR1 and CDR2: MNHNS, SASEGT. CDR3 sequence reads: CASSDGGKVNQPQHF. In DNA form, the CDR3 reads TGTGCCAGCAGCGACGGGGGGAAGGTCAATCAGCCCCAGCATTTT.

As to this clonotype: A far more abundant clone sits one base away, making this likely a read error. The CDR3 DNA reads as TGTGCCAGCAGAAGGACAGGACGGCTTCCGGAGACCCAGTACTTC. It encodes CASRRTGRLPETQYF. This chain connects TRBV6-2 or TRBV6-3 to TRBJ2-5; 7 bases align to TRBD1. This CDR3 is 15 amino acids long. CDR1 MNHEY and CDR2 SVGEGT come from the germline V gene. Trimming took 6 bases from V and 5 from J; bases not matched to a gene: 12.

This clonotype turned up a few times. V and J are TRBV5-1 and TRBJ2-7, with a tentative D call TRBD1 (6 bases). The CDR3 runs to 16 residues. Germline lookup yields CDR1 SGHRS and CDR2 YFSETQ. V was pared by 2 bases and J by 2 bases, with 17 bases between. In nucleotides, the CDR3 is TGCGCCAGCAGCTTTCGGACAGCGAAGCTTACCTACGAGCAGTACTTC. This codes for CASSFRTAKLTYEQYF.

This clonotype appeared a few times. The CDR3: CASSWGDNEQFF. DNA of the CDR3: TGTGCCAGCAGTTGGGGGGACAATGAGCAGTTCTTC. The chain has TRBV7-9 and TRBJ2-1; tentatively, D is TRBD2 (6 bases). This CDR3 region has 12 residues. The germline gives CDR1 SEHNR, CDR2 FQNEAQ (reference sequence). V was clipped by 6 bases and J by 5 bases, with 8 bases between them.

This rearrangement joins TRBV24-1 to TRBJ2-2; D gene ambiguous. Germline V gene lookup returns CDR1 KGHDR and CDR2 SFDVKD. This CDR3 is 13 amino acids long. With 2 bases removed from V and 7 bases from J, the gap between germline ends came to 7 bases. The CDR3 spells CATSDYTFGELFF. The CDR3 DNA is TGTGCCACCAGTGATTATACATTCGGGGAGCTGTTTTTT.

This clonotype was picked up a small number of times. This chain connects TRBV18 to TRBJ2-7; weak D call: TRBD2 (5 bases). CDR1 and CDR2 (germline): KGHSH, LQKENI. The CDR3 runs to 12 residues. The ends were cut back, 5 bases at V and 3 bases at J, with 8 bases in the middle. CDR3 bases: TGTGCCAGCTCAATCCGGGACTACGAGCAGTACTTC. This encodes CASSIRDYEQYF.

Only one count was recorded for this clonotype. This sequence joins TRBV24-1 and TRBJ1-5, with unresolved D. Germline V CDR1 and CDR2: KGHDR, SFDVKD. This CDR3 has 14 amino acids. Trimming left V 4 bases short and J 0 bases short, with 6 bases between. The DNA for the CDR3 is TGTGCCACCAGTGAGACAAGTAGCAATCAGCCCCAGCATTTT. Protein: CATSETSSNQPQHF.

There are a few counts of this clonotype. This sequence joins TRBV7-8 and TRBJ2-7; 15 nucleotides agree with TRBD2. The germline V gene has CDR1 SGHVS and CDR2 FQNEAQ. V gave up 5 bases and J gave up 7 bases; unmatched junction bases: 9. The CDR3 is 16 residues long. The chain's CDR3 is CASSNWTSGRAGEQYF. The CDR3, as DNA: TGTGCCAGCAGCAACTGGACTAGCGGGAGGGCCGGTGAGCAGTACTTC. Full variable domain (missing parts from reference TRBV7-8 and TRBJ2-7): GAGVSQSPRYKVAKRGQDVALRCDPISGHVSLFWYQQALGQGPEFLTYFQNEAQLDKSGLPSDRFFAERPEGSVSTLKIQRTQQEDSAVYLCASSNWTSGRAGEQYFGPGTRLTVT.

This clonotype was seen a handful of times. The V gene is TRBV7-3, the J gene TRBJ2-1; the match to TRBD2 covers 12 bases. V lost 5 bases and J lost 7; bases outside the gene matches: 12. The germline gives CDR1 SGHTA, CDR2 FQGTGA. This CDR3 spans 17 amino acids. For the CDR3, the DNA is TGTGCCAGCAGCCTCTACAGGACTAGCGGGATGGGGAATGAGCAGTTCTTC. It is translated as CASSLYRTSGMGNEQFF.

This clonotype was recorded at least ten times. In nucleotides, the CDR3 is TGCAGTGCTAGTCGGGACACTGAAGCTTTCTTT. Its translation is CSASRDTEAFF. The chain joins TRBV20-1 to TRBJ1-1; D remains unclear. Germline V lookup: CDR1 DFQATT, CDR2 SNEGSKA (reference sequence). V dropped 3 bases and J dropped 3 bases, with 5 bases sitting between them. The CDR3 loop spans 11 amino acids.

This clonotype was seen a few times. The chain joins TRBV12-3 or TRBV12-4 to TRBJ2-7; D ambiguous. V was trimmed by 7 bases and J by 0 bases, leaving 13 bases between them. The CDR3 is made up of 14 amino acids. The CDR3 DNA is TGTGCCAGCACCGCCGGCCGACGCTCCTACGAGCAGTACTTC. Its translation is CASTAGRRSYEQYF.

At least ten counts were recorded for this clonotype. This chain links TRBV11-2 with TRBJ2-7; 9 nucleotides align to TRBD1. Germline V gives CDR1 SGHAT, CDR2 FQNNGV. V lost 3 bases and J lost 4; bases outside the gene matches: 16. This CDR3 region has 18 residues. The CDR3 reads CASSLDTGGAASIYEQYF. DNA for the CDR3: TGTGCCAGCAGCTTGGACACAGGGGGCGCAGCTTCTATATACGAGCAGTACTTC.

DNA of the CDR3: TGTGCCAGCAGTAAGGACGGAAGCAATCAGCCCCAGCATTTT. As protein: CASSKDGSNQPQHF. The chain has TRBV9 and TRBJ1-5; D remains ambiguous. V gave up 5 bases and J gave up 1 base, with 10 bases separating them. Germline V gives CDR1 SGDLS, CDR2 YYNGEE. The CDR3 consists of 14 residues.

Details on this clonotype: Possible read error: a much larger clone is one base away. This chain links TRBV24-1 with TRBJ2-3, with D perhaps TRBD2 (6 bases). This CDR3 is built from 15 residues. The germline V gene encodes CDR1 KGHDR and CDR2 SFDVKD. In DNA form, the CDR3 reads TGTGCCGCCAGTGCCCCGGACTATGGTACAGATACGCAGTATTTT. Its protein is CAASAPDYGTDTQYF.

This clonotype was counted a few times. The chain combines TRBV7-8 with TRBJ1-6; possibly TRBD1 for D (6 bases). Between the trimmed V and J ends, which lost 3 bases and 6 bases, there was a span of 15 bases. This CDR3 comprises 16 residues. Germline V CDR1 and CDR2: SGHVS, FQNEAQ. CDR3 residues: CASSFLWDTTNSPLHF. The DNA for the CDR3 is TGTGCCAGCAGCTTTCTCTGGGACACGACTAATTCACCCCTCCACTTT.

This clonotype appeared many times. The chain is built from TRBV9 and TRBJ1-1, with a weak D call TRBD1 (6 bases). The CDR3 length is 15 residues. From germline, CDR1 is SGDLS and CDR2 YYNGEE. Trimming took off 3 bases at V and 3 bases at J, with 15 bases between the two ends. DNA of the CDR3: TGTGCCAGCAGCGCGTTACAGGGATCCCACACTGAAGCTTTCTTT. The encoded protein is CASSALQGSHTEAFF.

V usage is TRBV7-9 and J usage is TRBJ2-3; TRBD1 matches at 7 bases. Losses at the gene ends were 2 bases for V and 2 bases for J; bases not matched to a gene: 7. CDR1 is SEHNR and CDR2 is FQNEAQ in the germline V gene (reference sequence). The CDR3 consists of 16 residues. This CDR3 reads CASSLSRDRPTDTQYF. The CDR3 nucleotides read TGTGCCAGCAGCTTAAGTCGGGACAGACCCACAGATACGCAGTATTTT.

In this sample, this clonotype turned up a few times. The DNA of the CDR3 is TGCGCCAGCAGCCAAGAACCGGAACCGAACACCGGGGAGCTGTTTTTT. Translated, it gives CASSQEPEPNTGELFF. The chain employs TRBV4-3 and TRBJ2-2, with D unclear. This CDR3 is built from 16 residues. The germline V gene has CDR1 LGHNA and CDR2 YSLEER. Deletions cut 0 bases from V and 0 bases from J, with 8 bases between.

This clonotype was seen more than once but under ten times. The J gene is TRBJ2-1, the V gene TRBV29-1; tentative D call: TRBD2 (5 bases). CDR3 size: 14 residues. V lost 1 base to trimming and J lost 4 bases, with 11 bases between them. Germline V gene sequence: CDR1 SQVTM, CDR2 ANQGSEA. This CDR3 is CSVEGLRAYNEQFF. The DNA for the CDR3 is TGCAGCGTTGAAGGATTGCGGGCGTACAATGAGCAGTTCTTC.

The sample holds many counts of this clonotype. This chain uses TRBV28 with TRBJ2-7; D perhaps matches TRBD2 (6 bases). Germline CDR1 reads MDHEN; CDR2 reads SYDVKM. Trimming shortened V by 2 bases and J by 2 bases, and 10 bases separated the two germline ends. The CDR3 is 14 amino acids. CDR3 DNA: TGTGCCAGCAGTTTAGGGGGGTATACCTACGAGCAGTACTTC. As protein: CASSLGGYTYEQYF.